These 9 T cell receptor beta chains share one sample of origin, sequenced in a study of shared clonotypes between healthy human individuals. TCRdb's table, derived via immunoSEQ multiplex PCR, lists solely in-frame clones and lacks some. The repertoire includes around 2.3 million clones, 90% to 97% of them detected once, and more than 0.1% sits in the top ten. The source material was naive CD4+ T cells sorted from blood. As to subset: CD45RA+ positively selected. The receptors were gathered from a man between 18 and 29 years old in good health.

The CDR3 nucleotides are TGTGCCAGCTCCCAACAGGGGGCGCAGCTTTTGGAGACCCAGTACTTC. Translation: CASSQQGAQLLETQYF. The rearrangement uses TRBV18 and TRBJ2-5; 9 bases align to TRBD1. Trimming cost V 6 bases and J 5 bases; bases outside gene matches: 13. CDR3 length: 16 residues. The germline gives CDR1 KGHSH, CDR2 LQKENI.

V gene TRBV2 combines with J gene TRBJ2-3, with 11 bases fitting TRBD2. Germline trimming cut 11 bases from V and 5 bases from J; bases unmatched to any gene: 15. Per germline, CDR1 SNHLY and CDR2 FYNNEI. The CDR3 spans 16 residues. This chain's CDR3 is CACTQQQGLAVDTQYF. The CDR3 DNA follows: TGTGCCTGTACCCAACAGCAGGGACTAGCGGTAGATACGCAGTATTTT.

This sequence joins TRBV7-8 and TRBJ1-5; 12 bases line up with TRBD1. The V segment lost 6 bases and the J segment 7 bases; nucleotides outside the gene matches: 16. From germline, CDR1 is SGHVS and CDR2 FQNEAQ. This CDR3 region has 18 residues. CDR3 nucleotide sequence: TGTGCCAGCAGTTACTGGACCGGGACAGGGGGCCCAAACCAGCCCCAGCATTTT. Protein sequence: CASSYWTGTGGPNQPQHF.

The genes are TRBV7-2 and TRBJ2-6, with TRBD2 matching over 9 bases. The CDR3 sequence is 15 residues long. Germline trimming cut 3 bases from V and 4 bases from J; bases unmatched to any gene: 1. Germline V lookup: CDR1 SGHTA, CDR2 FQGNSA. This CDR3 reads CASSLLAGGANVLTF. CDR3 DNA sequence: TGTGCCAGCAGCTTGCTAGCGGGAGGGGCCAACGTCCTGACTTTC.

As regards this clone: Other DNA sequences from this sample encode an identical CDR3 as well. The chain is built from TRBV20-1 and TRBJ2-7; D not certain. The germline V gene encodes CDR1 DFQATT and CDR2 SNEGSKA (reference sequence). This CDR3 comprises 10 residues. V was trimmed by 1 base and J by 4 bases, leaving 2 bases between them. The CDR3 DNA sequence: TGCAGTGCTAGAGGGTACGAGCAGTACTTC. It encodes CSARGYEQYF.

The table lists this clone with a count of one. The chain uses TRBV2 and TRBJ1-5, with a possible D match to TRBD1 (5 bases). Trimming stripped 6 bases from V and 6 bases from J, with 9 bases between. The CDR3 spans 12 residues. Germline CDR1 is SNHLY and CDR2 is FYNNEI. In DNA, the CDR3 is TGTGCCAGCAGCAGGGTGTTTCAGCCCCAGCATTTT. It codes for CASSRVFQPQHF.

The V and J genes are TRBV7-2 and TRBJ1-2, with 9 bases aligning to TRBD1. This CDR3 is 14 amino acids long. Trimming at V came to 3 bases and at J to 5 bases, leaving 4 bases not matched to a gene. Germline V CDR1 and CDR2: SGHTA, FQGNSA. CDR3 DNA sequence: TGTGCCAGCAGCTTTGGGACAGGGCTTTATGGCTACACCTTC. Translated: CASSFGTGLYGYTF.

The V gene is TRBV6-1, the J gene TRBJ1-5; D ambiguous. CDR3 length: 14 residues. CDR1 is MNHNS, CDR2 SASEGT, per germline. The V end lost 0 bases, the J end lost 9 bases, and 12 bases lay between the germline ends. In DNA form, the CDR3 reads TGTGCCAGCAGTGAAGCGGAGCCCTATCGGCCCCAGCATTTT. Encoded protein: CASSEAEPYRPQHF.

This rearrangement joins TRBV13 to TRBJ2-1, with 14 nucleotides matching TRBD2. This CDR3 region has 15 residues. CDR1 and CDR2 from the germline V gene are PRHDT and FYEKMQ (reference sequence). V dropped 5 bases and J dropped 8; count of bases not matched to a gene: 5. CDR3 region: CASSAGTSGSHEQFF. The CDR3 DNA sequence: TGTGCCAGCAGCGCAGGGACTAGCGGGAGCCATGAGCAGTTCTTC.